This passage covers 14 T cell receptor beta chains from one sample sequenced in a study of vaccination and CD4 T cells after COVID-19. Which antigens these TCRs recognize remains unknown. Oncomine TCR Beta short-read sequencing was applied to DNA from cultured CD4+ T cells. TCRdb ran MiXCR on the PCR reads and lists one entry per CDR3 protein. The table lists several thousand distinct CDR3 sequences, more than 50% of them singletons, with approximately 18% in the top ten. As for treatment: approximately 9-day PBMC culture with coronavirus spike peptide pools or control peptides (ViraFEST assay). Harvesting of the unexposed donor's CD4+ T cells predated the COVID-19 pandemic (2011-2018). The sequencing sample was made of CD4+ T cells from blood, cultured in vitro. Receptor source: a human donor in good health.

This clonotype was observed a handful of times. This chain uses TRBV20-1 with TRBJ2-1; 10 nucleotides line up with TRBD2. V gave up 6 bases and J gave up 3 bases; unmatched junction bases: 5. The CDR3 loop spans 14 amino acids. Germline CDR1 DFQATT, CDR2 SNEGSKA (reference sequence). CDR3 sequence: CSASGLAVYNEQFF. The DNA of the CDR3 is TGCAGTGCCTCCGGACTAGCGGTCTACAATGAGCAGTTCTTC.

CDR3 DNA sequence: TGTGCCAGCAGTTCAAGACAGGGGCCCAATCAGCCCCAGCATTTT. This sequence encodes CASSSRQGPNQPQHF. The chain joins TRBV12-3 or TRBV12-4 to TRBJ1-5, with 8 nucleotides matching TRBD1. The CDR3 length is 15 residues. Trimming took 4 bases from V and 3 from J; bases not matched to a gene: 5.

V gene TRBV28 combines with J gene TRBJ2-1; D call uncertain. Germline lookup yields CDR1 MDHEN and CDR2 SYDVKM. V was pared by 6 bases and J by 3 bases, with 15 bases between. The CDR3 loop spans 15 amino acids. The CDR3 spells CASSPPGQDYNEQFF. Written as DNA, the CDR3 is TGTGCCAGCAGCCCCCCCGGGCAGGACTACAATGAGCAGTTCTTC.

The V gene is TRBV21-1, the J gene TRBJ2-1; TRBD2 is the table's D call, not checked against the DNA. TRBV21-1 is labeled a pseudogene. This CDR3 has 19 amino acids. The DNA of the CDR3 is TGTGCCAGCAGCAAAGCGCCAAGGGGACTAGCGGGGCGGTACAATGAGCAGTTCTTC. Translation gives CASSKAPRGLAGRYNEQFF.

The rearrangement uses TRBV19 and TRBJ1-1; 8 positions match TRBD1. The CDR3 is made up of 15 amino acids. Unmatched junction bases numbered 6, after V lost 3 bases and J lost 3 bases. Germline assignment: CDR1 LNHDA and CDR2 SQIVND (reference sequence). The CDR3 DNA sequence: TGTGCCAGTAGTATTAGACAGGGGAGAGACACTGAAGCTTTCTTT. Residues: CASSIRQGRDTEAFF.

This sequence joins TRBV6-1 and TRBJ1-1, with D perhaps TRBD1 (5 bases). The CDR3 sequence is 17 residues long. CDR1 is MNHNS and CDR2 is SASEGT in the germline V gene. Trimming took 6 bases from V and 0 from J, leaving 20 bases between them. CDR3 sequence reads: CASSPEMNRPMNTEAFF. CDR3 DNA: TGTGCCAGCAGCCCCGAAATGAACAGGCCCATGAACACTGAAGCTTTCTTT.

The chain links TRBV19 to TRBJ2-3; 8 bases map to TRBD1. CDR1 is LNHDA, CDR2 SQIVND, per germline (reference sequence). Losses at the gene ends were 4 bases for V and 7 bases for J; bases not matched to a gene: 7. The CDR3 contains 14 residues. The CDR3 nucleotides read TGTGCCAGTAGTACGGGACAGGTCGCGTATACGCAGTATTTT. This sequence encodes CASSTGQVAYTQYF.

The chain uses TRBV7-8 and TRBJ2-5, with D possibly TRBD2 on 5 matching bases. The length of the CDR3 is 15 residues. V was shortened by 0 bases and J by 4 bases, with 12 bases between the two germline ends. The germline V gene has CDR1 SGHVS and CDR2 FQNEAQ. CDR3 loop: CASSLARVAGETQYF. Written as DNA, the CDR3 is TGTGCCAGCAGCTTAGCGCGGGTAGCCGGAGAGACCCAGTACTTC.

The rearrangement links TRBV19 to TRBJ1-2; D not certain. V lost 3 bases and J 5 bases, leaving 10 bases between the germline ends. Per the germline V gene, CDR1 is LNHDA and CDR2 is SQIVND (reference sequence). The CDR3 totals 13 residues. CDR3 DNA: TGTGCCAGTAGTATGGGTTCCTTATATGGCTACACCTTC. Protein sequence: CASSMGSLYGYTF.

The gene calls are TRBV7-8 and TRBJ1-1; the D gene is possibly TRBD1 (5 bases). The CDR3 has 14 amino acids. Deletions cut 5 bases from V and 1 base from J, with 11 bases between. The germline CDR1 and CDR2 sequences are SGHVS and FQNEAQ. The CDR3, as DNA: TGTGCCAGCAGCCCGGGACGGGGGAACACTGAAGCTTTCTTT. Translation: CASSPGRGNTEAFF.

The chain employs TRBV28 and TRBJ1-5, with TRBD1 as a possible D gene (5 bases). Trimming took 5 bases from V and 3 from J, leaving 17 bases between them. The CDR3 length is 16 residues. CDR1 is MDHEN, CDR2 SYDVKM, per germline. The CDR3, as DNA: TGTGCCAGCAGTACCCCGGGACCGCTTCTCAATCAGCCCCAGCATTTT. Translating gives CASSTPGPLLNQPQHF.

This clonotype was seen more than once but under ten times. This chain links TRBV10-2 with TRBJ2-7, with 8 nucleotides matching TRBD2. Unmatched junction bases numbered 14, after V lost 4 bases and J lost 0 bases. Germline V gene data show CDR1 as WSHSY and CDR2 as SAAADI. This CDR3 comprises 18 residues. The chain's CDR3 is CASSGGGLLAEPSYEQYF. The CDR3 nucleotides are TGCGCCAGCAGTGGGGGGGGGTTACTAGCGGAGCCCTCCTACGAGCAGTACTTC.

The V gene is TRBV6-1, the J gene TRBJ2-5; the D gene is possibly TRBD2 (6 bases). Germline V gene sequence: CDR1 MNHNS, CDR2 SASEGT. Between the trimmed V and J ends, which lost 8 bases and 1 base, there was a span of 17 bases. This CDR3 comprises 15 residues. CDR3 bases: TGTGCCAGCGGTAAGCGGGCACTAAGCCAAGAGACCCAGTACTTC. Translating it yields CASGKRALSQETQYF.

The rearrangement links TRBV6-2 or TRBV6-3 to TRBJ1-5; TRBD1 aligns across 7 bases. Looked up from germline, CDR1 is MNHEY and CDR2 is SVGEGT. Trimming removed 2 bases from V and 1 base from J; junction bases left unmatched: 5. The CDR3 extends over 16 amino acids. The CDR3 spells CASSYPRQGSNQPQHF. CDR3 sequence (DNA): TGTGCCAGCAGTTACCCCAGACAGGGAAGCAATCAGCCCCAGCATTTT.